This T cell receptor (beta chain) was obtained from a study of cytomegalovirus exposure and HLA in healthy donors. Study-wide results and caveats: Subsequent analysis found a tendency for first-cohort TCR clusters to co-occur within the 95 to 150 validation repertoires. Cytomegalovirus association was listed for 170 or so TCR beta chains.

Germline V gene data show CDR1 as GTSNPN and CDR2 as SVGIG (reference sequence). With 3 bases clipped from V and 6 bases from J, the junction kept 2 bases outside the gene matches. CDR3 length: 14 amino acids. Data came from immunoSEQ multiplex PCR; TCRdb stores just in-frame clones and leaves some out. The sample includes over 70,000 clones, roughly 90% of them seen just once. A remark on this clone: Its antigen is currently unknown.

The specimen was PBMCs. J is TRBJ2-1 and V is TRBV30; TRBD2 agrees at 13 bases. The receptor was isolated from a woman aged 18-29 years in good health and CMV-seropositive. The CDR3 protein is CAWRLAGGSNEQFF. CDR3 DNA: TGTGCCTGGAGACTAGCGGGGGGGAGCAATGAGCAGTTCTTC. Full variable domain (remainder filled in from reference TRBV30 and TRBJ2-1): SQTIHQWPATLVQPVGSPLSLECTVEGTSNPNLYWYRQAAGRGLQLLFYSVGIGQISSEVPQNLSASRPQDRQFILSSKKLLLSDSGFYLCAWRLAGGSNEQFFGPGTRLTVL.